Listed here are 3 T cell receptor beta chains from one sample, sequenced in a study of blood T cell repertoires in COVID-19. Some clones are missing from TCRdb's copy, which holds only in-frame ones; the method was immunoSEQ multiplex PCR. The profile shows roughly 65,000 clones, 90% of them singletons. The source material was peripheral blood. These TCRs come from a man aged 55 to 70 with acute or convalescent COVID-19.

CDR3 protein: CASRVGDRTLQETQYF. CDR3 in DNA: TGTGCCAGCCGGGTGGGGGACAGGACCTTACAAGAGACCCAGTACTTC. The chain is built from TRBV5-6 and TRBJ2-5, with 8 bases matching TRBD1. Germline V gene lookup returns CDR1 SGHDT and CDR2 YYEEEE. This CDR3 is 16 amino acids long. With V trimmed by 7 bases and J by 2 bases, 13 bases remained unmatched.

CDR3 region: CASSHTLDRSEGNTIYF. The DNA for the CDR3 is TGTGCCAGCAGCCATACCCTCGACAGATCCGAGGGAAACACCATATATTTT. This chain joins TRBV5-4 and TRBJ1-3; possibly TRBD1 for D (5 bases). There are 17 residues in the CDR3. Trimming took off 4 bases at V and 4 bases at J, with 21 bases between the two ends. Germline-derived CDR1 and CDR2 are SGHNT and YYREEE (reference sequence).

The rearrangement uses TRBV7-2 and TRBJ1-5; 8 bases agree with TRBD1. Germline V gene data show CDR1 as SGHTA and CDR2 as FQGNSA. The CDR3 is 15 residues long. V shed 4 bases and J 7 bases; nucleotides not matched to a gene: 9. CDR3 region: CASSSGAGGRQPQHF. CDR3 nucleotide sequence: TGTGCCAGCAGCTCAGGGGCAGGGGGCCGGCAGCCCCAGCATTTT. Full variable domain (rest looked up from reference TRBV7-2 and TRBJ1-5): GAGVSQSPSNKVTEKGKDVELRCDPISGHTALYWYRQSLGQGLEFLIYFQGNSAPDKSGLPSDRFSAERTGGSVSTLTIQRTQQEDSAVYLCASSSGAGGRQPQHFGDGTRLSIL.